Below, one T cell receptor (beta chain) is given with its context. The data were obtained in a study of blood T cell repertoires in COVID-19. Some clones are missing from TCRdb's copy, which holds only in-frame ones; the method was immunoSEQ multiplex PCR. Of over 350,000 clones detected, approximately 90% appear once; the ten largest clones hold approximately 0.96%. The germline V and J ends were trimmed by 4 bases and 3 bases, with 19 bases remaining between them. Germline assignment: CDR1 SGDLS and CDR2 YYNGEE. This CDR3 has 16 residues. The chain is built from TRBV9 and TRBJ1-1; D is undetermined. The receptor comes from a woman in her twenties or thirties with acute COVID-19. Sample: PBMCs or T cells enriched from blood (not recorded which). The CDR3 DNA sequence: TGTGCCAGCAGCCCAATCCCCGCGGTCGGCCACACTGAAGCTTTCTTT. As protein: CASSPIPAVGHTEAFF.